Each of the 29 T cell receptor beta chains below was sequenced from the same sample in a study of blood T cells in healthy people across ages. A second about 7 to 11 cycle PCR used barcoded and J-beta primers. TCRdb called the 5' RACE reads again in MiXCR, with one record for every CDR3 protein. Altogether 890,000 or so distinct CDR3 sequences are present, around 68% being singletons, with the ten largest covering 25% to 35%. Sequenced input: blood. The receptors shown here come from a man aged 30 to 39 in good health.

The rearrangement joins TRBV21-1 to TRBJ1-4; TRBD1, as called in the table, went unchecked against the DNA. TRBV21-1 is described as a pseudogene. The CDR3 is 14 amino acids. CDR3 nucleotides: TGTGCCAGCAGCAAAGGTCCGGGACATGAAAAACTGTTTTTT. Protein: CASSKGPGHEKLFF.

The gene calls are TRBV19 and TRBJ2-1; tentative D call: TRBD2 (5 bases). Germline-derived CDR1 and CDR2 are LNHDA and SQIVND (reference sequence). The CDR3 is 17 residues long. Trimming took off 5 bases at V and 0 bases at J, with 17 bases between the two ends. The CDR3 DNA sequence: TGTGCCAGTAGTCCCGGAGGCGGCGTCAGCTCCTACAATGAGCAGTTCTTC. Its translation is CASSPGGGVSSYNEQFF.

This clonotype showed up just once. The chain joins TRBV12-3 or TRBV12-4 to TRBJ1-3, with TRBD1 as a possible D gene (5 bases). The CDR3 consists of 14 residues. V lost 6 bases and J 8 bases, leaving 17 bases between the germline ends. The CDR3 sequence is CASSRRVYLDTIYF. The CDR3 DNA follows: TGTGCCAGCAGCCGCAGGGTTTATCTGGACACCATATATTTT.

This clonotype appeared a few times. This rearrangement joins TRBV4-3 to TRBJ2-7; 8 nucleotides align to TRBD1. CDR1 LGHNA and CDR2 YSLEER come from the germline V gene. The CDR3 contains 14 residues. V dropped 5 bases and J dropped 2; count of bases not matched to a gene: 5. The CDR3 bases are TGCGCCAGCAGCGACGGACAGGGCGCCTACGAGCAGTACTTC. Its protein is CASSDGQGAYEQYF.

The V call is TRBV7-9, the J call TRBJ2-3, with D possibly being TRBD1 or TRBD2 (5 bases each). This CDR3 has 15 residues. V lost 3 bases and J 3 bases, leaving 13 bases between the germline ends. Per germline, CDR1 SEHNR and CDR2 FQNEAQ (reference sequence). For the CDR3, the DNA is TGTGCCAGCAGCTTCTGGGACCCAACGACAGATACGCAGTATTTT. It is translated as CASSFWDPTTDTQYF.

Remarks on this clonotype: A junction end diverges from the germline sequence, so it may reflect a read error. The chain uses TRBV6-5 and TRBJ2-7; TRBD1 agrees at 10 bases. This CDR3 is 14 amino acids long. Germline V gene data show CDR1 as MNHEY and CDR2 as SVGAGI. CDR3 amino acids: CAGSPGTGAYEQYF. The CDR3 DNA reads TGTGCCGGCAGCCCCGGGACAGGGGCCTACGAGCAGTACTTC.

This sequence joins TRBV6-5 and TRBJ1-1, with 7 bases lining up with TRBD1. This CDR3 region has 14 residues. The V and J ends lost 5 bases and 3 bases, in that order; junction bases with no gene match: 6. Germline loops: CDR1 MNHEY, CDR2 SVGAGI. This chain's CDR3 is CASSPDRFYTEAFF. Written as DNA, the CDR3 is TGTGCCAGCAGTCCGGACAGGTTCTACACTGAAGCTTTCTTT.

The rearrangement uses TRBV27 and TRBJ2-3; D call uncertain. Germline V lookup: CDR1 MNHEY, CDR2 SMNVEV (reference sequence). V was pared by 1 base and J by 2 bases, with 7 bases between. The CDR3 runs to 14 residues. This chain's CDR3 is CASSLFSYTDTQYF. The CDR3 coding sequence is TGTGCCAGCAGTTTATTTTCGTACACAGATACGCAGTATTTT.

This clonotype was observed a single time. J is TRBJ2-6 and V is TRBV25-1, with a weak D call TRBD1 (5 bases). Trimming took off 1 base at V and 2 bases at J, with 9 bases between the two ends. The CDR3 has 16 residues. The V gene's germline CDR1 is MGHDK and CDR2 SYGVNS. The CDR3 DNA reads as TGTGCCAGCAGTGAATTAGCAGGGACTGGGGCCAACGTCCTGACTTTC. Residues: CASSELAGTGANVLTF.

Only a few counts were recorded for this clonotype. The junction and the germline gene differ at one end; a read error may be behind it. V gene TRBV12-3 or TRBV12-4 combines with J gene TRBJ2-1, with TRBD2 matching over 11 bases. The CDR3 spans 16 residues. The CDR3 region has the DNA TGTGCTAGCAGTACACGGACTAGCGGGCCGTACAATGAGCAGTTCTTC. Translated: CASSTRTSGPYNEQFF.

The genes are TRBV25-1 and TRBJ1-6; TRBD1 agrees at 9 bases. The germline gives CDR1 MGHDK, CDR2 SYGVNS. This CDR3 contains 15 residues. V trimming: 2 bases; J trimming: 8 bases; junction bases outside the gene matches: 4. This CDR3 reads CASSERRTGDSPLHF. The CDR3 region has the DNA TGTGCCAGCAGTGAAAGGAGGACAGGGGATTCACCCCTCCACTTT.

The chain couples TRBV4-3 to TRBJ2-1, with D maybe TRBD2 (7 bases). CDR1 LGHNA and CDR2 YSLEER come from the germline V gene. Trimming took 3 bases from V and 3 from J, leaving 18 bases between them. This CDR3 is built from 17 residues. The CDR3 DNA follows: TGCGCCAGCAGCCAGGGGGGTTCTAGGGGGGGCTACAATGAGCAGTTCTTC. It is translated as CASSQGGSRGGYNEQFF.

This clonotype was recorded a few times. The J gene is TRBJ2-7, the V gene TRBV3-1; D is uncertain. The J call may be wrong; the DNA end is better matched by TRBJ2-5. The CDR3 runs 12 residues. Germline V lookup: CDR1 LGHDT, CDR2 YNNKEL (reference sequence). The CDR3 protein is CASSQEWETQYF. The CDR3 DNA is TGTGCCAGCAGCCAAGAGTGGGAGACCCAGTACTTC.

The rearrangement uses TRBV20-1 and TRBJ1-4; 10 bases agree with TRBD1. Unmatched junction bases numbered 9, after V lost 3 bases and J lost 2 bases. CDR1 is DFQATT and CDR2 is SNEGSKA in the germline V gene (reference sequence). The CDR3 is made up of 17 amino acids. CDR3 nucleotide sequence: TGCAGTGCTAGGCTTGCCCGACAGGGGGCGACTAATGAAAAACTGTTTTTT. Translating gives CSARLARQGATNEKLFF.

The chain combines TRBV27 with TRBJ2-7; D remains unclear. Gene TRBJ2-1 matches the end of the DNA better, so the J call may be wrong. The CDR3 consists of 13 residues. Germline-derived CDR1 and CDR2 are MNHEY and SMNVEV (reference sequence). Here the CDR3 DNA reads TGTGCCAGCAGTACCCCGAGCTCCTACGAGCAGTTCTTC. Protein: CASSTPSSYEQFF.

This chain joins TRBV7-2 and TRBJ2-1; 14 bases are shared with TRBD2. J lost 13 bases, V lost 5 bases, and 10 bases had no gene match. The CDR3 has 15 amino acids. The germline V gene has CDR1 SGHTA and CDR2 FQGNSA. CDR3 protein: CASSLAGTSGGTQFF. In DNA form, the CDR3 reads TGTGCCAGCAGCCTTGCCGGGACTAGCGGGGGTACACAGTTCTTC.

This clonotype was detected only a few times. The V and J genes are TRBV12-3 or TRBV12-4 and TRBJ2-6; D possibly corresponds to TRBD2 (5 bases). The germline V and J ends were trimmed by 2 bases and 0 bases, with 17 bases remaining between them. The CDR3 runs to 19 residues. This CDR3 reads CASSLQVRRAGSGANVLTF. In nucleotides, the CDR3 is TGTGCCAGCAGTTTACAGGTCAGGCGTGCGGGCTCTGGGGCCAACGTCCTGACTTTC.

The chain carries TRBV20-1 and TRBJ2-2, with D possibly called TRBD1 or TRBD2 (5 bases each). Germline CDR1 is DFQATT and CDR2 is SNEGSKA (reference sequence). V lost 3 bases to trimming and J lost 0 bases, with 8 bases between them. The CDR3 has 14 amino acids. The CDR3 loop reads CSASVGANTGELFF. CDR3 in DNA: TGCAGTGCTAGCGTGGGGGCGAACACCGGGGAGCTGTTTTTT.

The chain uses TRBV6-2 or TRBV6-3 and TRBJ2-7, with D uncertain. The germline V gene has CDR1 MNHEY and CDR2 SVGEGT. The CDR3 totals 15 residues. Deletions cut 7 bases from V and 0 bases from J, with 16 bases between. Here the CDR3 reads CASIFNPANSYEQYF. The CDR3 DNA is TGTGCCAGCATCTTCAATCCGGCAAACTCCTACGAGCAGTACTTC.

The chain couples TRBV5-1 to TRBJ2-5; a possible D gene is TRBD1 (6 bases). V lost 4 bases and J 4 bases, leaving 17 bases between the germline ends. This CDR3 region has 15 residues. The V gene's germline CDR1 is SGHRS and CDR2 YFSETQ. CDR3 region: CASSLRTTGGETQYF. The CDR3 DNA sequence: TGCGCCAGCAGCCTCAGGACGACAGGAGGAGAGACCCAGTACTTC. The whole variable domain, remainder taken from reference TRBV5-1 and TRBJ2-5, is KAGVTQTPRYLIKTRGQQVTLSCSPISGHRSVSWYQQTPGQGLQFLFEYFSETQRNKGNFPGRFSGRQFSNSRSEMNVSTLELGDSALYLCASSLRTTGGETQYFGPGTRLLVL.

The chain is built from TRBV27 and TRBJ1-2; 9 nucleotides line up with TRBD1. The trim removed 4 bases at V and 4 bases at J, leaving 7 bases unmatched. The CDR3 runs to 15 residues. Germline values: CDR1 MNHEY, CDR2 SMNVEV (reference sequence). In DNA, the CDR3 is TGTGCCAGCAGTTACCCGACAGGGGGTGGCTATGGCTACACCTTC. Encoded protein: CASSYPTGGGYGYTF.

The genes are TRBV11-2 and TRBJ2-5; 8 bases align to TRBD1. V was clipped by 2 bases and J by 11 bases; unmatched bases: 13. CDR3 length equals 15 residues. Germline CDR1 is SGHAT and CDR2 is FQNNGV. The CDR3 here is CASSLSGQVYNEQYF. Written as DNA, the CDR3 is TGTGCCAGCAGCTTATCGGGACAGGTATACAATGAGCAGTACTTC. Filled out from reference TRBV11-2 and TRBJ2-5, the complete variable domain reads EAGVAQSPRYKIIEKRQSVAFWCNPISGHATLYWYQQILGQGPKLLIQFQNNGVVDDSQLPKDRFSAERLKGVDSTLKIQPAKLEDSAVYLCASSLSGQVYNEQYFGPGTRLLVL.

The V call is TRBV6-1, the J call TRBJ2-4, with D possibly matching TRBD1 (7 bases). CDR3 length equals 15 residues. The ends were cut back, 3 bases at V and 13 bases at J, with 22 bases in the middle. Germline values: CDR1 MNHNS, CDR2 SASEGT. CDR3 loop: CASSDGGTAFYEQYF. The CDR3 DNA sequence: TGTGCCAGCAGTGATGGAGGGACAGCTTTCTATGAGCAGTACTTC.

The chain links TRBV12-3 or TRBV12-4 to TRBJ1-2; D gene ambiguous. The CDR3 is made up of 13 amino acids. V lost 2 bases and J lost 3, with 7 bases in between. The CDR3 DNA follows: TGTGCCAGCAGTTTACTTATCTACTATGGCTACACCTTC. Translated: CASSLLIYYGYTF.

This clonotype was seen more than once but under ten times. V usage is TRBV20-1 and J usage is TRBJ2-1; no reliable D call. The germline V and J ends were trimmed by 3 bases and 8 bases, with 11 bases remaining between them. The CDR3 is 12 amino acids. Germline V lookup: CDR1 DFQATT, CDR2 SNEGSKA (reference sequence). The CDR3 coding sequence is TGCAGTGCTAGGGATATCTCTCATGAGCAGTTCTTC. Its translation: CSARDISHEQFF.

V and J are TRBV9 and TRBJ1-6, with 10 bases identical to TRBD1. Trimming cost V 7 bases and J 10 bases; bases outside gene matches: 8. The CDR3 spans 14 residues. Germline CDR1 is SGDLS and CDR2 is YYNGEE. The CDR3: CASGRDRGRSPLHF. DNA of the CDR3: TGTGCCAGCGGAAGGGACAGGGGAAGGTCACCCCTCCACTTT. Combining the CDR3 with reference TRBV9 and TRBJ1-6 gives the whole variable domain DSGVTQTPKHLITATGQRVTLRCSPRSGDLSVYWYQQSLDQGLQFLIQYYNGEERAKGNILERFSAQQFPDLHSELNLSSLELGDSALYFCASGRDRGRSPLHFGNGTRLTVT.

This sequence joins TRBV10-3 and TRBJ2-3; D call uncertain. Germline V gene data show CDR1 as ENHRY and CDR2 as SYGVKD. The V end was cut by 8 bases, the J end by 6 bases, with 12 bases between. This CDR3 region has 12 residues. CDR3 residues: CAIGISPDTQYF. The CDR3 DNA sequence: TGTGCCATCGGCATCTCCCCCGATACGCAGTATTTT.

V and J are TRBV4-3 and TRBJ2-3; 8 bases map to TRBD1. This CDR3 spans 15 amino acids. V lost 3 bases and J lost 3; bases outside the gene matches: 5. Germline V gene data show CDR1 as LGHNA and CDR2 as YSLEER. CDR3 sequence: CASSHTGQETDTQYF. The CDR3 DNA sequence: TGCGCCAGCAGCCATACGGGACAGGAAACAGATACGCAGTATTTT.

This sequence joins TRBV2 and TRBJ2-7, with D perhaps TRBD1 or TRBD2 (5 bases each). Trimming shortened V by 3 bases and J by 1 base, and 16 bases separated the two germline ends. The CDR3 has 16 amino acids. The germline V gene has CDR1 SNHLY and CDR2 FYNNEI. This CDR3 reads CASSEGTRGRSYEQYF. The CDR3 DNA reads TGTGCCAGCAGTGAGGGGACGAGAGGCAGGTCCTACGAGCAGTACTTC.